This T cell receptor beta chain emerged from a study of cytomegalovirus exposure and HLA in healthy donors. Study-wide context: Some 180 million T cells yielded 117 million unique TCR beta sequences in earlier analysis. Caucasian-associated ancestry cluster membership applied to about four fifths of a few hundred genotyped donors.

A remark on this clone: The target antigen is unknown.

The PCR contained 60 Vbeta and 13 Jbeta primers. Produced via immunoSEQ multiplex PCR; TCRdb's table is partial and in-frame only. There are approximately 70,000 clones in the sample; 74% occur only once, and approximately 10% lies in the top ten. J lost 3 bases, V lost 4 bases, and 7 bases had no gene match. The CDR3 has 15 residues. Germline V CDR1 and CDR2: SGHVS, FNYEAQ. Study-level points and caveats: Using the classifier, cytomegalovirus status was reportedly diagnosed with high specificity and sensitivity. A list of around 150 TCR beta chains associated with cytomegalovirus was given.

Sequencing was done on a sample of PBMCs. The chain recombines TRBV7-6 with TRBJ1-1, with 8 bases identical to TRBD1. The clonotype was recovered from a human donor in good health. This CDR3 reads CASSSGRGQDTEAFF. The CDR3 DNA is TGTGCCAGCAGCTCTGGCAGGGGGCAGGACACTGAAGCTTTCTTT. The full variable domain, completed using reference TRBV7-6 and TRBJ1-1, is GAGVSQSPRYKVTKRGQDVALRCDPISGHVSLYWYRQALGQGPEFLTYFNYEAQQDKSGLPNDRFSAERPEGSISTLTIQRTEQRDSAMYRCASSSGRGQDTEAFFGQGTRLTVV.